This TCR beta chain was recovered during a study of Graves' ophthalmopathy and Graves' hyperthyroidism. Study in general: Before any treatment was given, at initial diagnosis, peripheral blood was collected. Study results and caveats: The 13-signature model separated ophthalmopathy from stable hyperthyroidism at around 88% sensitivity and approximately 79% specificity. A majority of expanded thyroid clonotypes exceeding 0.001 frequency were likewise present in blood.

Beta-chain TCR CDR3 regions were amplified from RNA transcripts. The first round was an RT-PCR with HTBI primers, and the second round was a multiplex PCR. TCRdb reanalysed the multiplex PCR reads using MiXCR and keeps one entry per CDR3 protein. Among nearly 400,000 distinct CDR3 sequences listed, around 16% were seen once. V lost 7 bases to trimming and J lost 3 bases, with 12 bases between them. The CDR3 has 13 residues. CDR1 and CDR2 from the germline V gene are SGHVS and FNYEAQ. This clonotype was counted at least ten times. The antigen is undetermined. Fresh peripheral blood, over 9.5 ml, was the PBMC source.

This chain connects TRBV7-6 to TRBJ1-1, with D maybe TRBD1 (6 bases). Input material: peripheral blood. The origin of this receptor is a woman aged 18 to 35 with Graves' ophthalmopathy. The CDR3 DNA sequence: TGTGCCAGCACCTCAGGGGACGACACTGAAGCTTTCTTT. Its protein product is CASTSGDDTEAFF. The full variable domain, rest sourced from reference TRBV7-6 and TRBJ1-1, is GAGVSQSPRYKVTKRGQDVALRCDPISGHVSLYWYRQALGQGPEFLTYFNYEAQQDKSGLPNDRFSAERPEGSISTLTIQRTEQRDSAMYRCASTSGDDTEAFFGQGTRLTVV.